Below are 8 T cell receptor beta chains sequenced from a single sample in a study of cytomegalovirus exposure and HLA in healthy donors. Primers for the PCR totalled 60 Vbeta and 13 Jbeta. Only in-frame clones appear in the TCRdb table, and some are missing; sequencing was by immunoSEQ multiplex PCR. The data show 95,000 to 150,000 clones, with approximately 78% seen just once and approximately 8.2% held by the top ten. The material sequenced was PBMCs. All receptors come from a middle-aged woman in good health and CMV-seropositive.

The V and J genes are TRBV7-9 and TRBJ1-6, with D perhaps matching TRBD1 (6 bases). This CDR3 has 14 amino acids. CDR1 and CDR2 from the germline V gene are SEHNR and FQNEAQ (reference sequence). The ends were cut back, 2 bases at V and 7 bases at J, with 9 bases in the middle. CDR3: CASSLTGQNSPLHF. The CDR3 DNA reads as TGTGCCAGCAGCTTAACAGGACAGAATTCACCCCTCCACTTT.

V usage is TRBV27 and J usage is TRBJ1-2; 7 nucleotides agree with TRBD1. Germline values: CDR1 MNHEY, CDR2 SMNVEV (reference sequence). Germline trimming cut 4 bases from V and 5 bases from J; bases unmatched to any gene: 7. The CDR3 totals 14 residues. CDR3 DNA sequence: TGTGCCAGCAGTTCGCCGACAGGGAGGTATGGCTACACCTTC. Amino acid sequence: CASSSPTGRYGYTF.

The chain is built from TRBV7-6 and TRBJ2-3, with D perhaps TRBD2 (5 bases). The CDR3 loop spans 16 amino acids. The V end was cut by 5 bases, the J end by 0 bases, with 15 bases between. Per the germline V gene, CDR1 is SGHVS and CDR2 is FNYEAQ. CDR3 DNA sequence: TGTGCCAGCAGCGCAGGCCTAGCTGGCAGCACAGATACGCAGTATTTT. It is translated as CASSAGLAGSTDTQYF.

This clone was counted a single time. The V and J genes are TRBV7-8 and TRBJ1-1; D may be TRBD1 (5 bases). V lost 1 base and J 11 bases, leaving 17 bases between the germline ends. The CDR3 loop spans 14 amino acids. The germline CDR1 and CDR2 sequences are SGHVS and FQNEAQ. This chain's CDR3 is CASSLEGIDHPAFF. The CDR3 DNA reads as TGTGCCAGCAGCTTAGAGGGGATTGACCACCCCGCTTTCTTT.

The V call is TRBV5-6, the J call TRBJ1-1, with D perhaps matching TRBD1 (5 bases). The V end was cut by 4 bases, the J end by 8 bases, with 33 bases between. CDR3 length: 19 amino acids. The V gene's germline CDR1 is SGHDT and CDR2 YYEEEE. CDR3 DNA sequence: TGTGCCAGCAGCCCAGCGGGCATATACGGAGGGGTAGCTGAAGGAGAAGCTTTCTTT. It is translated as CASSPAGIYGGVAEGEAFF.

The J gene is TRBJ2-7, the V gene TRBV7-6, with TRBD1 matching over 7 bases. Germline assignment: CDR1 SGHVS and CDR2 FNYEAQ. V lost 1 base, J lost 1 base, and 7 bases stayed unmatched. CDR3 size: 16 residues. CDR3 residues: CASSLGRQGLSYEQYF. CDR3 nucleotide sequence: TGTGCCAGCAGCTTAGGGCGACAGGGTCTATCCTACGAGCAGTACTTC.

CDR3 in amino acids: CASFTGGGQETQYF. The DNA of the CDR3 is TGCGCCAGCTTTACAGGGGGGGGCCAAGAGACCCAGTACTTC. V usage is TRBV5-1 and J usage is TRBJ2-5; D might be TRBD1 (8 bases). Germline V lookup: CDR1 SGHRS, CDR2 YFSETQ. CDR3 length: 14 amino acids. Between the trimmed V and J ends, which lost 7 bases and 1 base, there was a span of 14 bases. Full variable domain (missing parts from reference TRBV5-1 and TRBJ2-5): KAGVTQTPRYLIKTRGQQVTLSCSPISGHRSVSWYQQTPGQGLQFLFEYFSETQRNKGNFPGRFSGRQFSNSRSEMNVSTLELGDSALYLCASFTGGGQETQYFGPGTRLLVL.

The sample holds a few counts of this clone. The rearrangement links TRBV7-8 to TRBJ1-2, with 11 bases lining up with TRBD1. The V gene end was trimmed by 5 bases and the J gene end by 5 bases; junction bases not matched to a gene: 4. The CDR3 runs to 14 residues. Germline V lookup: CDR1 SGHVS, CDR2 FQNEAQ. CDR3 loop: CASSPDRGLYGYTF. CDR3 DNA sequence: TGTGCCAGCAGCCCGGACAGGGGGCTATATGGCTACACCTTC.